Presented here are 28 T cell receptor beta chains from one specimen sequenced in a study of response to subunit inactivated influenza vaccine. One entry per CDR3 protein results from TCRdb running MiXCR on the RT-PCR reads. The sample carries just under 550,000 distinct CDR3 sequences, under 30% recorded once. The same sample was also used in a study of T cells expressing NK-cell markers. That work adds: As the method of synthesis, 5'RACE template switching with UMIs yielded TCR beta cDNA.

Here the sequenced sample was CD4+ T cells sorted from PBMCs, taken 11 to 12 days after vaccination. The receptors were gathered from a middle-aged man who received an inactivated influenza vaccine.

The chain is built from TRBV29-1 and TRBJ2-3, with 11 nucleotides matching TRBD2. Per the germline V gene, CDR1 is SQVTM and CDR2 is ANQGSEA. CDR3 length: 16 residues. J gave up 0 bases and V 4 bases, and 6 bases lay outside the gene matches. This CDR3 reads CSVGGLAGGSTDTQYF. CDR3 coding DNA: TGCAGCGTTGGCGGGCTAGCGGGGGGTAGCACAGATACGCAGTATTTT.

J is TRBJ2-7 and V is TRBV7-8; possible D gene TRBD1, 6 bases. The germline V gene has CDR1 SGHVS and CDR2 FQNEAQ. V lost 1 base to trimming and J lost 6 bases, with 19 bases between them. CDR3 length: 16 residues. The CDR3: CASSLVGGIGGGEQYF. CDR3 nucleotides: TGTGCCAGCAGCTTAGTTGGGGGAATTGGGGGCGGCGAGCAGTACTTC.

This clonotype has only a few counts. The V gene is TRBV6-2 or TRBV6-3, the J gene TRBJ2-1; D ambiguous. The germline gives CDR1 MNHEY, CDR2 SVGEGT. The V end lost 10 bases, the J end lost 10 bases, and 17 bases lay between the germline ends. The CDR3 covers 12 residues. The CDR3 protein is CATRGRTREQFF. CDR3 DNA sequence: TGTGCCACCAGAGGACGGACGCGGGAGCAGTTCTTC.

The chain employs TRBV6-6 and TRBJ1-5; the D gene is possibly TRBD1 (5 bases). Trimming took off 5 bases at V and 5 bases at J, with 7 bases between the two ends. Germline V gene lookup returns CDR1 MNHNY and CDR2 SVGAGI (reference sequence). The CDR3 extends over 12 amino acids. The CDR3 DNA reads TGTGCCAGCAGTCGGGACGATCAGCCCCAGCATTTT. Residues: CASSRDDQPQHF.

CDR3 sequence (DNA): TGTGCCAGCAGCACCGGGGGCCGCTCCTACGAGCAGTACTTC. Translated, it gives CASSTGGRSYEQYF. J is TRBJ2-7 and V is TRBV7-9; possibly TRBD1 or TRBD2 for D (6 bases each). The CDR3 covers 14 residues. V lost 5 bases and J lost 0, with 11 bases in between. Germline V gives CDR1 SEHNR, CDR2 FQNEAQ (reference sequence).

The chain is built from TRBV6-1 and TRBJ2-1, with 7 bases matching TRBD2. The CDR3 consists of 13 residues. The junction had 4 bases not matched to a gene; V was cut back by 11 bases and J by 0 bases. Germline V gene lookup returns CDR1 MNHNS and CDR2 SASEGT. DNA of the CDR3: TGTGCCGGGCGGGAGAACTCCTACAATGAGCAGTTCTTC. Translated, it gives CAGRENSYNEQFF.

This chain connects TRBV12-3 or TRBV12-4 to TRBJ2-2; no reliable D call. The CDR3 sequence is 15 residues long. Trimming shortened V by 8 bases and J by 2 bases, and 15 bases separated the two germline ends. CDR3 sequence: CASRGSVSNTGELFF. Here the CDR3 DNA reads TGTGCCAGCCGAGGATCGGTATCAAACACCGGGGAGCTGTTTTTT.

This clonotype was found many times. This chain links TRBV10-3 with TRBJ2-3; TRBD2 might be the D (5 bases). The V end lost 9 bases, the J end lost 1 base, and 5 bases lay between the germline ends. Germline V gene sequence: CDR1 ENHRY, CDR2 SYGVKD. CDR3 length: 11 amino acids. The CDR3 DNA sequence: TGTGCCATTAGCGGCACAGATACGCAGTATTTT. Translated: CAISGTDTQYF.

This chain links TRBV5-5 with TRBJ1-4; tentatively, D is TRBD1 (6 bases). Trimming took 2 bases from V and 4 from J, leaving 9 bases between them. Germline CDR1 is SGHKS and CDR2 is YYEKEE (reference sequence). The CDR3 loop spans 14 amino acids. CDR3 nucleotides: TGTGCCAGCAGCTTAACAGGGCGTAATGAAAAACTGTTTTTT. It encodes CASSLTGRNEKLFF.

This clonotype was counted only a few times. This chain connects TRBV10-3 to TRBJ2-7, with 8 positions matching TRBD2. Germline V CDR1 and CDR2: ENHRY, SYGVKD. J lost 2 bases, V lost 10 bases, and 7 bases had no gene match. This CDR3 is built from 13 residues. CDR3 sequence reads: CATREGAPYEQYF. The CDR3 DNA sequence: TGTGCCACCCGGGAGGGCGCACCCTACGAGCAGTACTTC.

This clonotype was found a few times. CDR3: CASSLEGRSTEAFF. CDR3 coding DNA: TGTGCCAGCAGCTTAGAGGGCCGCAGCACTGAAGCTTTCTTT. The V call is TRBV7-2, the J call TRBJ1-1; D remains ambiguous. This CDR3 spans 14 amino acids. The germline CDR1 and CDR2 sequences are SGHTA and FQGNSA. Trimming stripped 1 base from V and 4 bases from J, with 10 bases between. The variable domain in full, with the rest retrieved from reference TRBV7-2 and TRBJ1-1, is GAGVSQSPSNKVTEKGKDVELRCDPISGHTALYWYRQSLGQGLEFLIYFQGNSAPDKSGLPSDRFSAERTGGSVSTLTIQRTQQEDSAVYLCASSLEGRSTEAFFGQGTRLTVV.

This clonotype was detected many times. The chain is built from TRBV7-8 and TRBJ2-7, with D tentatively TRBD2 (6 bases). Trimming pared 2 bases from V and 7 bases from J, leaving 21 bases between. Germline assignment: CDR1 SGHVS and CDR2 FQNEAQ. There are 16 residues in the CDR3. The CDR3 here is CASSLSGASEGREQYF. DNA for the CDR3: TGTGCCAGCAGCTTATCGGGCGCTAGCGAGGGTAGGGAGCAGTACTTC.

The chain carries TRBV12-3 or TRBV12-4 and TRBJ2-5; 7 bases agree with TRBD1. Trimming took 7 bases from V and 2 from J; bases not matched to a gene: 7. This CDR3 comprises 14 residues. The CDR3 region has the DNA TGTGCCAGCACTTGGGACAGTCCTCAAGAGACCCAGTACTTC. This gives the protein CASTWDSPQETQYF.

The chain recombines TRBV29-1 with TRBJ1-2, with TRBD1 identical over 9 bases. V gave up 4 bases and J gave up 6 bases; unmatched junction bases: 3. The CDR3 loop spans 12 amino acids. Germline CDR1 reads SQVTM; CDR2 reads ANQGSEA. The CDR3 DNA reads TGCAGCGTTGTCGGACAGGGGAATGGCTACACCTTC. It translates to CSVVGQGNGYTF.

As regards this clonotype: It is likely a read error, because the conserved phenylalanine at the end of the CDR3 is missing. The CDR3 sequence: CASSPGLAYEQFL. The CDR3, as DNA: TGTGCCAGCAGCCCCGGACTAGCATATGAGCAGTTCCTC. The chain has TRBV3-1 and TRBJ2-1, with 8 bases that match TRBD2. CDR1 is LGHDT and CDR2 is YNNKEL in the germline V gene (reference sequence). V dropped 4 bases and J dropped 8; count of bases not matched to a gene: 4. This CDR3 has 13 residues.

This chain connects TRBV28 to TRBJ2-7; D is perhaps TRBD2 (6 bases). The CDR3 is 16 residues long. Germline values: CDR1 MDHEN, CDR2 SYDVKM. Deletions cut 1 base from V and 5 bases from J, with 18 bases between. The CDR3 DNA follows: TGTGCCAGCAGTTTATTAGCGGAGTGGGAGTGGGACGAGCAGTACTTC. Protein: CASSLLAEWEWDEQYF.

The rearrangement uses TRBV6-1 and TRBJ2-1; no clear D. There are 15 residues in the CDR3. Trimming removed 4 bases at V and 0 bases at J, with 10 bases between. Germline CDR1 MNHNS, CDR2 SASEGT. CDR3 residues: CASSAEESSYNEQFF. CDR3 coding DNA: TGTGCCAGCAGTGCTGAAGAAAGCTCCTACAATGAGCAGTTCTTC.

The CDR3 sequence: CASKLSSSYNEQFF. In DNA, the CDR3 is TGTGCCTCAAAACTCTCCAGCTCCTACAATGAGCAGTTCTTC. V is TRBV10-3 and J is TRBJ2-1; D is ambiguous. The germline V and J ends were trimmed by 11 bases and 0 bases, with 14 bases remaining between them. Per the germline V gene, CDR1 is ENHRY and CDR2 is SYGVKD. The CDR3 has 14 amino acids.

The rearrangement links TRBV9 to TRBJ2-2, with 10 bases aligning to TRBD1. Trimming cost V 2 bases and J 5 bases; bases outside gene matches: 6. CDR1 SGDLS and CDR2 YYNGEE come from the germline V gene. CDR3 size: 16 residues. The CDR3 DNA reads as TGTGCCAGCAGCGTCGGGACAGGGGACGGAACCGGGGAGCTGTTTTTT. This gives the protein CASSVGTGDGTGELFF.

The CDR3 DNA follows: TGTGCCAGCAGCCAAGATCTCGGGCGAACGGGGCTCCCCTACGAGCAGTACTTC. It encodes CASSQDLGRTGLPYEQYF. V and J are TRBV4-2 and TRBJ2-7; D possibly uses TRBD1 or TRBD2 (5 bases each). The CDR3 extends over 18 amino acids. Between the trimmed V and J ends, which lost 0 bases and 2 bases, there was a span of 20 bases. Germline lookup yields CDR1 LGHNA and CDR2 YNFKEQ.

The genes are TRBV12-3 or TRBV12-4 and TRBJ1-1; D is uncertain. The CDR3 sequence is 14 residues long. V was trimmed by 4 bases and J by 7 bases, leaving 16 bases between them. The CDR3: CASSSRETGGEAFF. In DNA, the CDR3 is TGTGCCAGCAGTTCCCGGGAGACCGGAGGTGAAGCTTTCTTT.

Here the CDR3 reads CASSDRYGQGTYEQYF. As DNA, the CDR3 is TGTGCCAGCAGCGATCGTTACGGACAGGGCACCTACGAGCAGTACTTC. The chain carries TRBV6-1 and TRBJ2-7, with 8 bases matching TRBD1. This CDR3 has 16 residues. J gave up 2 bases and V 6 bases, and 12 bases lay outside the gene matches. CDR1 is MNHNS, CDR2 SASEGT, per germline.

The genes are TRBV7-9 and TRBJ2-3; 7 bases match TRBD1. V trimming: 6 bases; J trimming: 1 base; junction bases outside the gene matches: 13. The germline CDR1 and CDR2 sequences are SEHNR and FQNEAQ (reference sequence). There are 17 residues in the CDR3. CDR3 nucleotides: TGTGCCAGCAGTTCAAAAGGACAGGCCTTGCGCACAGATACGCAGTATTTT. Translating it yields CASSSKGQALRTDTQYF.

Many counts were recorded for this clonotype. The rearrangement joins TRBV5-1 to TRBJ2-1; 8 nucleotides match TRBD1. Germline-derived CDR1 and CDR2 are SGHRS and YFSETQ. Unmatched junction bases numbered 3, after V lost 2 bases and J lost 2 bases. The CDR3 consists of 15 residues. The CDR3 DNA follows: TGCGCCAGCAGCTTAGAACAGGGGGCCTACAATGAGCAGTTCTTC. Its translation is CASSLEQGAYNEQFF. The full variable domain, rest sourced from reference TRBV5-1 and TRBJ2-1, is KAGVTQTPRYLIKTRGQQVTLSCSPISGHRSVSWYQQTPGQGLQFLFEYFSETQRNKGNFPGRFSGRQFSNSRSEMNVSTLELGDSALYLCASSLEQGAYNEQFFGPGTRLTVL.

Concerning this clonotype itself: One junction end disagrees with the germline gene, perhaps due to a read error. This chain joins TRBV10-3 and TRBJ2-3; 11 nucleotides agree with TRBD2. The CDR3 extends over 17 amino acids. The germline V gene has CDR1 ENHRY and CDR2 SYGVKD. CDR3 loop: CVISELLAGAITDTQYF. The CDR3 bases are TGTGTCATCAGTGAGCTACTAGCGGGGGCCATCACAGATACGCAGTATTTT.

The chain uses TRBV3-1 and TRBJ2-1; D gene ambiguous. The CDR3 is 11 amino acids. The V gene's germline CDR1 is LGHDT and CDR2 YNNKEL (reference sequence). The V and J ends lost 9 bases and 4 bases respectively, with 7 bases between them. The CDR3 loop reads CASLGYNEQFF. The CDR3 nucleotides are TGTGCCAGTTTAGGGTACAATGAGCAGTTCTTC.

This clonotype has a handful of counts. This chain links TRBV9 with TRBJ2-5; possibly TRBD2 for D (5 bases). Germline lookup yields CDR1 SGDLS and CDR2 YYNGEE. The CDR3 has 14 amino acids. V lost 0 bases to trimming and J lost 5 bases, with 11 bases between them. The CDR3 DNA follows: TGTGCCAGCAGCGTAGAAGGAGGTTTTGAGACCCAGTACTTC. It translates to CASSVEGGFETQYF.

The rearrangement uses TRBV18 and TRBJ2-7; maybe TRBD1 (5 bases). V dropped 6 bases and J dropped 4 bases, with 10 bases sitting between them. CDR1 and CDR2 (germline): KGHSH, LQKENI. The CDR3 has 12 amino acids. The CDR3 DNA follows: TGTGCCAGCTCGGATAAGGGGTACGAGCAGTACTTC. Protein product: CASSDKGYEQYF.